The rows below give T cell receptor beta chains drawn from one sample of a study of T cell changes during pregnancy in multiple sclerosis. Clones were sequenced by immunoSEQ multiplex PCR, and TCRdb holds only the in-frame ones, with some missing. The table shows 45,000 to 60,000 clones, with 92% occurring only once. The sequencing used CD4+ T cells from peripheral blood mononuclear cells, collected after pregnancy. Receptors originate from a female donor in good health, enrolled as a control in a pregnancy study. The CDR3 runs from the conserved cysteine through the conserved F or W. A D gene is named only where the DNA matches it firmly. Some rows mark clone size as missing; the rest say once, few, many or name a class of expanded clone.

d_call,clone_size,v_call,j_call,cdr3_nt,cdr3_aa
TRBD2,-,TRBV2,TRBJ2-1,TGTGCCAGCCGACTCCGGGACTACCCCAACAATGAGCAGTTCTTC,CASRLRDYPNNEQFF
-,once,TRBV6-5,TRBJ1-1,TGTGCCAGCAGTTACGGCAGGTTCTTCACTGAAGCTTTCTTT,CASSYGRFFTEAFF
-,-,TRBV5-4,TRBJ1-1,TGTGCCAGCAGCTTGGGACAGGCGGAAGCTTTCTTT,CASSLGQAEAFF
-,-,TRBV14,TRBJ2-7,TGTGCCAGCAGCCAAGTAGCCTACGAGCAGTACTTC,CASSQVAYEQYF
-,-,TRBV5-6,TRBJ2-2,TGTGCCAGCAGCGGCGGGGCGCATTCGAACACCGGGGAGCTGTTTTTT,CASSGGAHSNTGELFF
-,-,TRBV11-2,TRBJ2-1,TGTGCCAGCAGCTCCGAGCTTTACAATGAGCAGTTCTTC,CASSSELYNEQFF
-,-,TRBV27,TRBJ2-7,TGTGCCAGCAGTTCAAGCGGAGGATCTCCTTTCGAGCAGTACTTC,CASSSSGGSPFEQYF
TRBD2,-,TRBV7-8,TRBJ2-1,TGTGCCAGCAGCCAAGAGGTAGCGGGCGGGTGGCAGTTCTTC,CASSQEVAGGWQFF
TRBD1,-,TRBV11-3,TRBJ2-5,TGTGCCAGCAGCCGGGACAGTGGGGAGACCCAGTACTTC,CASSRDSGETQYF
-,-,TRBV19,TRBJ1-1,TGTGCGTGCGATTCAGGGGAGTACACTGAAGCTTTCTTT,CACDSGEYTEAFF
-,once,TRBV21-1,TRBJ1-2,TGTGCCAGCAGCAAATCTGCAGGGCTTACTTACACCTTC,CASSKSAGLTYTF
-,-,TRBV10-3,TRBJ2-7,TGTGCCATCAGTCCAGACTCCTACGAGCAGTACTTC,CAISPDSYEQYF
TRBD1,-,TRBV6-5,TRBJ1-2,TGTGCCAGCAGGGAGACAGGGATAAGCTATGGCTACACCTTC,CASRETGISYGYTF
TRBD1,-,TRBV6-5,TRBJ1-1,TGTGCCAGCAGTTACTCGGTTTCGGCAGGGGGAGGTGAAGCTTTCTTT,CASSYSVSAGGGEAFF
TRBD1,-,TRBV28,TRBJ1-1,TGTGCCAGCAGCTCCTATATAGGAACAGGGGGGAAGGAAGCTTTCTTT,CASSSYIGTGGKEAFF
-,-,TRBV5-4,TRBJ2-5,TGTGCCAGCAGCTACTCCCAAGAGACCCAGTACTTC,CASSYSQETQYF
-,-,TRBV6-5,TRBJ2-7,TGTGCCAGCAGTCCTCATGGGGACTCTAGCTACGAGCAGTACTTC,CASSPHGDSSYEQYF
TRBD1,-,TRBV18,TRBJ1-1,TGTGCCAGCTCACCTCTGCCGGGACAGGAGAACACTGAAGCTTTCTTT,CASSPLPGQENTEAFF
-,-,TRBV2,TRBJ2-5,TGTGCCAGCAGTGAACAGGGGATGGGCGAGACCCAGTACTTC,CASSEQGMGETQYF
TRBD1,-,TRBV10-2,TRBJ2-7,TGCGCCAGCAGCGACGAGGGCAGGGGGCACCCCTACGAGCAGTACTTC,CASSDEGRGHPYEQYF
TRBD1,-,TRBV5-4,TRBJ1-3,TGTGCCAGCAGCTTGGGGACAGGGGCTGGAAACACCATATATTTT,CASSLGTGAGNTIYF
-,-,TRBV9,TRBJ1-3,TGTGCCAGCAGCGTGGGCGAATACTCTGGAAACACCATATATTTT,CASSVGEYSGNTIYF
-,-,TRBV19,TRBJ1-2,TGTGCCAGTAGTATGAGCCACGAGGCTAACTATGGCTACACCTTC,CASSMSHEANYGYTF
TRBD2,-,TRBV27,TRBJ2-7,TGTGCCAGCAGTCCACTAGCGGGAAGTTACGAGCAGTACTTC,CASSPLAGSYEQYF
-,once,TRBV30,TRBJ1-3,TGTGCCTGGAGTGCAGAAGGGAGAACTGGAAACACCATATATTTT,CAWSAEGRTGNTIYF
TRBD2,few,TRBV5-1,TRBJ2-6,TGCGCCAGCAGCAGAATAGCGGGGGGAAACTCTGGGGCCAACGTCCTGACTTTC,CASSRIAGGNSGANVLTF
-,-,TRBV5-1,TRBJ2-2,TGCGCCAGCGCACGGCAGCGGCTGAACACCGGGGAGCTGTTTTTT,CASARQRLNTGELFF
TRBD1,-,TRBV6-5,TRBJ1-1,TGTGCCAGCAGTTACTTAGGGACAGGGATTTCTTTGGGAGCTTTCTTT,CASSYLGTGISLGAFF
TRBD2,-,TRBV27,TRBJ2-7,TGTGCCAGCAGTTTAATCGGGACTATACCGTCCTACGAGCAGTACTTC,CASSLIGTIPSYEQYF
-,-,TRBV10-3,TRBJ2-2,TGTGCCATCATGGGAGGGAACACCGGGGAGCTGTTTTTT,CAIMGGNTGELFF
TRBD1,few,TRBV13,TRBJ1-2,TGTGCCAGCAGCTTCGGGACAGGGGGCTATGGCTACACCTTC,CASSFGTGGYGYTF
TRBD1,once,TRBV6-5,TRBJ1-6,TGTGCCAGCATCAGGGACAGGTCTGGGAATTCACCCCTCCACTTT,CASIRDRSGNSPLHF
TRBD1,-,TRBV10-1,TRBJ1-2,TGCGCCAGCAGTCCGGACAGGGGAGTCCATGGCTACACCTTC,CASSPDRGVHGYTF
TRBD2,-,TRBV5-1,TRBJ2-7,TGCGCCAGCAGCTTAGCGGGACTCGGTTCCGAGCAGTACTTC,CASSLAGLGSEQYF
-,-,TRBV6-1,TRBJ2-3,TGTGCCAGCAGAGACCTTCGGGACACAGATACGCAGTATTTT,CASRDLRDTDTQYF
-,-,TRBV7-7,TRBJ2-3,TGTGCTAGCAGGGGAGACACAGATACGCAGTATTTT,CASRGDTDTQYF
-,-,TRBV7-2,TRBJ2-5,TGTGCCAGCAGCTCAGGGTGGGAGACCCAGTACTTC,CASSSGWETQYF
-,-,TRBV28,TRBJ2-1,TGTGCCAGCACCCCTCGGGTAGGTGATGAGCAGTTCTTC,CASTPRVGDEQFF
TRBD1,-,TRBV29-1,TRBJ2-7,TGCAGCGTGGCCCAGGGGGCCGCGGCTACCTACGAGCAGTACTTC,CSVAQGAAATYEQYF
-,-,TRBV7-9,TRBJ2-2,TGTGCCAGCAGCTTAGGACAGATCGGGGAGCTGTTTTTT,CASSLGQIGELFF
-,once,TRBV12-5,TRBJ2-3,TGTGCTAGTGGTCCTCGGACTAACACAGATACGCAGTATTTT,CASGPRTNTDTQYF
TRBD2,-,TRBV7-9,TRBJ2-3,TGTGCCAGCAGCTCCCGACTAGCGGGGGGCACAGATACGCAGTATTTT,CASSSRLAGGTDTQYF
-,-,TRBV29-1,TRBJ1-3,TGCAGCGGCGGGTCAGACTCTGGAAACACCATATATTTT,CSGGSDSGNTIYF
-,-,TRBV9,TRBJ1-2,TGTGCCAGCAGCGTACTCACTTCGGGCTACACCTTC,CASSVLTSGYTF
-,-,TRBV6-1,TRBJ1-1,TGTGCCAGCAGTCGGGTGGGAGGGGTTGCCACTGAAGCTTTCTTT,CASSRVGGVATEAFF
TRBD2,once,TRBV11-1,TRBJ2-1,TGTGCCAGCAGCGGGACTAGCGGGGGTCCCCTCTCCTACAATGAGCAGTTCTTC,CASSGTSGGPLSYNEQFF
TRBD1,-,TRBV5-4,TRBJ1-1,TGTGCCAGCAGGTTAGGGGGGACAGGGGCTGGGAACACTGAAGCTTTCTTT,CASRLGGTGAGNTEAFF
-,-,TRBV30,TRBJ2-7,TGTGCCTGGAGTAATACATGGGCCGAGCAGTACTTC,CAWSNTWAEQYF
TRBD2,-,TRBV29-1,TRBJ2-1,TGCAGCGTTGAAGGCGAACTAGCGGGGAACAATGAGCAGTTCTTC,CSVEGELAGNNEQFF
-,-,TRBV18,TRBJ1-2,TGTGCCAGCTCACCACCGGAAGGCCAGGGTGCGGGCTACACCTTC,CASSPPEGQGAGYTF
TRBD2,-,TRBV7-9,TRBJ2-5,TGTGCCAGCAGCGGGAGACTTAGCGGGACCGTACAAGAGACCCAGTACTTC,CASSGRLSGTVQETQYF
TRBD2,-,TRBV6-1,TRBJ2-5,TGTGCCAGCACTGCGGGAGGGTGGATGGCGGAGACCCAGTACTTC,CASTAGGWMAETQYF
-,-,TRBV7-2,TRBJ2-7,TGTGCCAGCAGCCCTCGAGAGCATGTTTCCTACGAGCAGTACTTC,CASSPREHVSYEQYF
TRBD2,-,TRBV5-1,TRBJ2-1,TGCGCCAGCAGCCCCGGGGGGTCAGCGGGGGGTGACAATGAGCAGTTCTTC,CASSPGGSAGGDNEQFF
-,-,TRBV7-8,TRBJ2-7,TGTGCCAGCAGTTTAGAGGCAGGGGCCTCCTACGAGCAGTACTTC,CASSLEAGASYEQYF